The next 24 T cell receptor beta chains were all read from a single sample in a study of T-cell reconstitution after alpha-beta-depleted transplantation in children. For TCRbeta, the library was prepared with unique molecular identifiers. TCRdb re-called the PCR reads through MiXCR, storing one row per CDR3 protein. The data show about 980,000 distinct CDR3 sequences, roughly 29% seen once. The input for sequencing was PBMCs, mostly from graft donor cells, taken 360 days after TCRalphabeta/CD19-depleted stem cell transplant. The receptors originated from a boy younger than two who had a stem cell transplant for SCID, so the T cells may come from the graft donor.

This clonotype was found once. The V call is TRBV7-9, the J call TRBJ2-2; possible D gene TRBD1, 5 bases. The CDR3 contains 16 residues. CDR1 is SEHNR, CDR2 FQNEAQ, per germline (reference sequence). Trimming took 6 bases from V and 4 from J, leaving 18 bases between them. CDR3 sequence (DNA): TGTGCCAGCAGTCATGACAGTTACAATCCCACCGGGGAGCTGTTTTTT. It is translated as CASSHDSYNPTGELFF.

This clonotype was observed once. The rearrangement uses TRBV7-6 and TRBJ2-7; D gene uncertain. The CDR3 length is 14 residues. Germline V gives CDR1 SGHVS, CDR2 FNYEAQ. Trimming took 5 bases from V and 0 from J, leaving 11 bases between them. The CDR3 bases are TGTGCCAGCAGCCCCAGTTCGCTCTCCTACGAGCAGTACTTC. Its protein product is CASSPSSLSYEQYF.

The chain employs TRBV6-5 and TRBJ1-1, with D maybe TRBD1 (5 bases). CDR1 is MNHEY, CDR2 SVGAGI, per germline. Trimming took 2 bases from V and 4 from J, leaving 17 bases between them. CDR3 size: 16 residues. CDR3 bases: TGTGCCAGCAGTTACGGGTATGAGGGGTGGGCCACTGAAGCTTTCTTT. Its translation: CASSYGYEGWATEAFF.

The table lists this clonotype with a few counts. The chain has TRBV29-1 and TRBJ1-1; tentatively, D is TRBD1 (5 bases). From germline, CDR1 is SQVTM and CDR2 ANQGSEA. V gave up 4 bases and J gave up 3 bases, with 12 bases separating them. There are 13 residues in the CDR3. The CDR3 sequence is CSVVGGVDTEAFF. The CDR3 nucleotides read TGCAGCGTTGTGGGGGGTGTGGACACTGAAGCTTTCTTT.

This clonotype was observed a few times. CDR3 coding DNA: TGTGCCAGCTGTCTGGCAGGGGGCCTATCAATGGAGACCCAGTACTTC. Protein: CASCLAGGLSMETQYF. The V and J genes are TRBV28 and TRBJ2-5; 8 nucleotides align to TRBD1. Per the germline V gene, CDR1 is MDHEN and CDR2 is SYDVKM. The CDR3 spans 16 residues. V lost 8 bases and J lost 5; bases outside the gene matches: 16.

In this sample, this clonotype turned up a few times. V usage is TRBV15 and J usage is TRBJ2-1; perhaps TRBD2 as D (5 bases). V was trimmed by 1 base and J by 0 bases, leaving 7 bases between them. The germline gives CDR1 LNHNV, CDR2 YYDKDF (reference sequence). The CDR3 length is 15 residues. CDR3 residues: CATSRGGGSYNEQFF. The CDR3 region has the DNA TGTGCCACCAGCAGAGGAGGAGGCTCCTACAATGAGCAGTTCTTC.

This clonotype was seen only a few times. The chain couples TRBV29-1 to TRBJ2-7, with D perhaps TRBD2 (6 bases). The length of the CDR3 is 13 residues. Germline CDR1 reads SQVTM; CDR2 reads ANQGSEA. V was shortened by 4 bases and J by 2 bases, with 12 bases between the two germline ends. As DNA, the CDR3 is TGCAGCGTTGGGGCGGGGCGGACCTACGAGCAGTACTTC. Its translation is CSVGAGRTYEQYF.

This clonotype was picked up a small number of times. J is TRBJ2-3 and V is TRBV5-1; 8 positions match TRBD2. The J segment lost 4 bases and the V segment lost 7 bases, leaving 8 bases of the junction unmatched. There are 14 residues in the CDR3. CDR1 is SGHRS and CDR2 is YFSETQ in the germline V gene. CDR3 protein: CASATLAAPDTQYF. In nucleotides, the CDR3 is TGCGCCAGCGCAACACTAGCGGCCCCAGATACGCAGTATTTT.

The J gene is TRBJ2-1, the V gene TRBV7-6, with D possibly matching TRBD1 (6 bases). CDR3 size: 16 residues. Germline V gives CDR1 SGHVS, CDR2 FNYEAQ. The V gene lost 5 bases and the J gene lost 4 bases, with 18 bases spanning the gap. The CDR3 sequence is CASSKDPGVSYNEQFF. DNA for the CDR3: TGTGCCAGCAGCAAAGATCCAGGGGTGTCTTACAATGAGCAGTTCTTC. The whole variable domain, remainder taken from reference TRBV7-6 and TRBJ2-1, is GAGVSQSPRYKVTKRGQDVALRCDPISGHVSLYWYRQALGQGPEFLTYFNYEAQQDKSGLPNDRFSAERPEGSISTLTIQRTEQRDSAMYRCASSKDPGVSYNEQFFGPGTRLTVL.

V is TRBV4-1 and J is TRBJ2-3, with a tentative D call TRBD2 (5 bases). Germline values: CDR1 MGHRA, CDR2 YSYEKL. The V end was cut by 1 base, the J end by 4 bases, with 18 bases between. The CDR3 sequence is 17 residues long. CDR3 coding DNA: TGCGCCAGCAGCCAAGTCGGGCCTCCAGCGGTCGCAGATACGCAGTATTTT. It yields the protein CASSQVGPPAVADTQYF.

V and J are TRBV7-9 and TRBJ1-3; D perhaps matches TRBD1 (6 bases). CDR3 length: 15 amino acids. Germline V gives CDR1 SEHNR, CDR2 FQNEAQ (reference sequence). Trimming left V 5 bases short and J 0 bases short, with 11 bases between. CDR3 nucleotide sequence: TGTGCCAGCAGCCGGAGGACAGACTCTGGAAACACCATATATTTT. This gives the protein CASSRRTDSGNTIYF.

This clonotype was observed a few times. The CDR3, as DNA: TGTGCCAGTAGTATAGAGGGCCGCCCGAACACTGAAGCTTTCTTT. This translates into CASSIEGRPNTEAFF. This chain links TRBV19 with TRBJ1-1, with D hard to call. Trimming took 0 bases from V and 1 from J, leaving 9 bases between them. The V gene's germline CDR1 is LNHDA and CDR2 SQIVND (reference sequence). The length of the CDR3 is 15 residues.

This clonotype turned up a few times. V is TRBV12-3 or TRBV12-4 and J is TRBJ1-3, with a tentative D call TRBD1 (5 bases). This CDR3 region has 13 residues. The V gene lost 6 bases and the J gene lost 0 bases, with 6 bases spanning the gap. CDR3 loop: CASSGTSGNTIYF. Here the CDR3 DNA reads TGTGCCAGCAGCGGGACCTCTGGAAACACCATATATTTT.

The table lists this clonotype with a few counts. The chain carries TRBV27 and TRBJ2-2; 8 positions agree with TRBD2. With V trimmed by 5 bases and J by 3 bases, 5 bases remained unmatched. This CDR3 comprises 15 residues. Germline V CDR1 and CDR2: MNHEY, SMNVEV (reference sequence). CDR3 residues: CASSDSRGDTGELFF. CDR3 nucleotides: TGTGCCAGCAGTGACTCGCGGGGGGACACCGGGGAGCTGTTTTTT.

This clonotype has only a few counts. The V call is TRBV6-1, the J call TRBJ2-7; perhaps TRBD1 as D (5 bases). The CDR3 spans 13 residues. V lost 5 bases to trimming and J lost 7 bases, with 15 bases between them. Germline lookup yields CDR1 MNHNS and CDR2 SASEGT. CDR3 loop: CASSRGRALEQYF. CDR3 sequence (DNA): TGTGCCAGCAGTAGGGGAAGGGCGCTGGAGCAGTACTTC.

The chain couples TRBV15 to TRBJ2-7, with TRBD2 as a possible D gene (6 bases). Germline V CDR1 and CDR2: LNHNV, YYDKDF (reference sequence). V lost 0 bases, J lost 4 bases, and 13 bases lay in between. This CDR3 comprises 15 residues. In DNA, the CDR3 is TGTGCCACCAGCAGAGATCTTGGGGGGAATTACGAGCAGTACTTC. It is translated as CATSRDLGGNYEQYF.

The chain joins TRBV27 to TRBJ2-7, with TRBD2 identical over 8 bases. Germline V CDR1 and CDR2: MNHEY, SMNVEV (reference sequence). V was clipped by 5 bases and J by 2 bases; unmatched bases: 8. The CDR3 consists of 15 residues. The CDR3 spells CASSPSGGMTYEQYF. In DNA form, the CDR3 reads TGTGCCAGCAGTCCTTCGGGAGGGATGACCTACGAGCAGTACTTC.

In this sample, this clonotype turned up many times. The chain is built from TRBV20-1 and TRBJ2-1, with 8 nucleotides matching TRBD2. The V gene end was trimmed by 6 bases and the J gene end by 3 bases; junction bases not matched to a gene: 7. CDR1 is DFQATT and CDR2 is SNEGSKA in the germline V gene (reference sequence). The CDR3 runs to 14 residues. The CDR3 nucleotides are TGCAGTGCCTTTCGGGGGGGAGGCTACAATGAGCAGTTCTTC. Residues: CSAFRGGGYNEQFF.

This chain connects TRBV20-1 to TRBJ1-2, with D possibly TRBD1 on 5 matching bases. Germline CDR1 DFQATT, CDR2 SNEGSKA (reference sequence). This CDR3 contains 11 residues. The CDR3 DNA follows: TGCAGGGTTCATGGGGGGGATGGCTACACCTTC. Amino acids: CRVHGGDGYTF.

This clonotype was observed a handful of times. V is TRBV6-2 or TRBV6-3 and J is TRBJ2-5, with D unclear. Per the germline V gene, CDR1 is MNHEY and CDR2 is SVGEGT. The germline V and J ends were trimmed by 6 bases and 5 bases, with 7 bases remaining between them. The CDR3 covers 11 residues. CDR3 sequence reads: CASRLLETQYF. DNA for the CDR3: TGTGCCAGCAGACTGTTGGAGACCCAGTACTTC.

The rearrangement links TRBV4-3 to TRBJ2-2; tentatively, D is TRBD1 (6 bases). CDR1 and CDR2 from the germline V gene are LGHNA and YSLEER. The CDR3 contains 16 residues. Trimming pared 2 bases from V and 6 bases from J, leaving 16 bases between. The CDR3 reads CASSQLSRTVAGELFF. The DNA of the CDR3 is TGCGCCAGCAGCCAACTCTCCAGGACAGTGGCCGGGGAGCTGTTTTTT.

The rearrangement links TRBV7-9 to TRBJ2-5; 14 positions match TRBD2. CDR1 is SEHNR and CDR2 is FQNEAQ in the germline V gene (reference sequence). The CDR3 is 16 residues long. After removal of 5 bases from V and 9 bases from J, the junction contained 11 bases not matched to a gene. The CDR3 here is CASSRGLAGALAAQYF. The CDR3 coding sequence is TGTGCCAGCAGCAGGGGACTAGCGGGGGCCCTTGCGGCCCAGTACTTC.

CDR3 in DNA: TGCGCCAGCAGCTTGGACCGGGCCCGCTACAATGAGCAGTTCTTC. This sequence encodes CASSLDRARYNEQFF. The chain has TRBV5-1 and TRBJ2-1; D gene uncertain. There are 15 residues in the CDR3. Trimming left V 0 bases short and J 3 bases short, with 10 bases between. From germline, CDR1 is SGHRS and CDR2 YFSETQ.

This clonotype came up a few times. The gene calls are TRBV6-5 and TRBJ2-7; D might be TRBD1 (6 bases). Per the germline V gene, CDR1 is MNHEY and CDR2 is SVGAGI. Trimming took off 1 base at V and 6 bases at J, with 22 bases between the two ends. CDR3 length: 17 amino acids. CDR3 residues: CASSYYSGQSIPLEQYF. CDR3 sequence (DNA): TGTGCCAGCAGTTACTACTCCGGACAGAGTATACCACTCGAGCAGTACTTC.